The entry below gives a single T cell receptor (beta chain) sequence along with its context. Germline V gene sequence: CDR1 SGHTA, CDR2 FQGNSA. Germline trimming cut 5 bases from V and 7 bases from J; bases unmatched to any gene: 9. The CDR3 contains 14 residues. The data were taken from a study of T cell responses to AZD1222 COVID-19 vaccine. This table comes from immunoSEQ multiplex PCR, and its TCRdb copy is limited to in-frame clones, with some not included. The top ten hold about 19% of the sample, which has about 150,000 clones, roughly nine tenths seen once. The source material was peripheral blood, sampled on day 0 of AZD1222 vaccination. This sequence originates from an adult in good health. The chain joins TRBV7-2 to TRBJ2-7, with TRBD1 matching over 9 bases. The CDR3 bases are TGTGCCAGCAGCCCGACAGGGGGGGGTAGGGAGCAGTACTTC. It specifies CASSPTGGGREQYF.